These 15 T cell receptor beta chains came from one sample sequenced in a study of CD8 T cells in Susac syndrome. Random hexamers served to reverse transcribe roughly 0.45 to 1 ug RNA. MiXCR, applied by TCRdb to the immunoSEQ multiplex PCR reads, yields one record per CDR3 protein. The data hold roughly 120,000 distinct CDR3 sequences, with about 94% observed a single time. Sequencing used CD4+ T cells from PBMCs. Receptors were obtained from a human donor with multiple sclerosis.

The CDR3 loop reads CASSFPGAVQYF. The DNA of the CDR3 is TGTGCCAGCAGCTTCCCAGGGGCCGTGCAGTACTTC. The chain couples TRBV5-4 to TRBJ2-7; possible D gene TRBD1, 6 bases. The CDR3 loop spans 12 amino acids. Trimming shortened V by 2 bases and J by 9 bases, and 12 bases separated the two germline ends. CDR1 is SGHNT, CDR2 YYREEE, per germline (reference sequence).

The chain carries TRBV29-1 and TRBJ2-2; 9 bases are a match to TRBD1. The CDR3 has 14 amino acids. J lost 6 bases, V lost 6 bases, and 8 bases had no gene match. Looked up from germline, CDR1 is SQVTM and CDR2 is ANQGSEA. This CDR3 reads CSVDTGGMAGELFF. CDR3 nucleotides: TGCAGCGTAGATACAGGGGGCATGGCCGGGGAGCTGTTTTTT.

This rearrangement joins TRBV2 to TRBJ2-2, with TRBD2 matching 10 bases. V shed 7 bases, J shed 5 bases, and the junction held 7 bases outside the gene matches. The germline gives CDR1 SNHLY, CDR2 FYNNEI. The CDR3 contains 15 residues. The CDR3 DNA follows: TGTGCCAGCAAGGCAGCGGGAGGGTGGACCGGGGAGCTGTTTTTT. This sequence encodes CASKAAGGWTGELFF.

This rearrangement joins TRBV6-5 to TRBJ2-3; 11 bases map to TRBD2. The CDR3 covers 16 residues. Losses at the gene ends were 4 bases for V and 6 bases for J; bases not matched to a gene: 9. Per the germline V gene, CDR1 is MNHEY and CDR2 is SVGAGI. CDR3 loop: CASSLLAGDGSDTQYF. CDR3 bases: TGTGCCAGCAGTTTACTAGCGGGAGATGGTTCGGATACGCAGTATTTT.

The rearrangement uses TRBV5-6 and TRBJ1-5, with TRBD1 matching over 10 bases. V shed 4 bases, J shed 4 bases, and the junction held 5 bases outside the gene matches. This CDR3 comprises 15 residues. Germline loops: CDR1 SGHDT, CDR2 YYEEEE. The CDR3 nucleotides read TGTGCCAGCAGCCGTCGGACAGGGGGAAATCAGCCCCAGCATTTT. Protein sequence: CASSRRTGGNQPQHF.

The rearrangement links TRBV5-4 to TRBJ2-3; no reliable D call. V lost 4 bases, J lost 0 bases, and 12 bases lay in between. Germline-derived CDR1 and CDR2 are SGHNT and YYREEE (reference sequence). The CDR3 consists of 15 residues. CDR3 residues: CASSPSVGSTDTQYF. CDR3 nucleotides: TGTGCCAGCAGCCCCAGTGTGGGGAGCACAGATACGCAGTATTTT.

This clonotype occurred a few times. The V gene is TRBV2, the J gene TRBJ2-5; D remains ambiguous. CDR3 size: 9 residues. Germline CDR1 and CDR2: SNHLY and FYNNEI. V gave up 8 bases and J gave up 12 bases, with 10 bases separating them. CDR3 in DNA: TGTGCCAGCGGCGCCTTAAAGTACTTC. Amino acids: CASGALKYF.

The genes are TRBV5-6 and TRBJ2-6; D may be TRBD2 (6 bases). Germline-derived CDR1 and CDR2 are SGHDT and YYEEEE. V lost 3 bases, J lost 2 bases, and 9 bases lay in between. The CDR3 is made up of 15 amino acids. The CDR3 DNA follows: TGTGCCAGCAGCTCGGCGGGGACTGGGGCCAACGTCCTGACTTTC. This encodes CASSSAGTGANVLTF.

The CDR3: CASSPVGEGPRGYTF. The CDR3 region has the DNA TGTGCCAGCAGCCCGGTGGGGGAAGGGCCGAGGGGCTACACCTTC. This chain links TRBV5-6 with TRBJ1-2; tentatively, D is TRBD1 (5 bases). V was shortened by 4 bases and J by 8 bases, with 21 bases between the two germline ends. This CDR3 has 15 residues. CDR1 and CDR2 from the germline V gene are SGHDT and YYEEEE.

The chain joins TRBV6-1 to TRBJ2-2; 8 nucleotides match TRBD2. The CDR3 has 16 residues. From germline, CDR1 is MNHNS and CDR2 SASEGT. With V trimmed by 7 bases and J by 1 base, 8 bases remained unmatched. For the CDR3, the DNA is TGTGCCAGCACCGCCGCGGGGGGCCTGAACACCGGGGAGCTGTTTTTT. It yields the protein CASTAAGGLNTGELFF.

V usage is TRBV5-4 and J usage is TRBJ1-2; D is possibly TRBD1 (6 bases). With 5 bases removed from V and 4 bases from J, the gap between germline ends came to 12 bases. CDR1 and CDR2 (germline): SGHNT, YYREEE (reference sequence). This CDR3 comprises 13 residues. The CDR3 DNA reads TGTGCCAGCAGTTCGACAGGTTCCTATGGCTACACCTTC. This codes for CASSSTGSYGYTF.

The CDR3: CASSLTPGRNTIYF. The CDR3 bases are TGTGCCAGCAGTCTCACTCCGGGACGAAACACCATATATTTT. The chain recombines TRBV3-1 with TRBJ1-3; D is perhaps TRBD1 (5 bases). Trimming stripped 6 bases from V and 5 bases from J, with 14 bases between. Germline CDR1 and CDR2: LGHDT and YNNKEL (reference sequence). CDR3 length: 14 amino acids.

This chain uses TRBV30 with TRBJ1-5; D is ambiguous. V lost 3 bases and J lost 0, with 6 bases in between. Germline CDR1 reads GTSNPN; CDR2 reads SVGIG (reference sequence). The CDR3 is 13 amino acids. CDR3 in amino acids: CAWRANSNQPQHF. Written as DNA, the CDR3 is TGTGCCTGGAGGGCGAATAGCAATCAGCCCCAGCATTTT.

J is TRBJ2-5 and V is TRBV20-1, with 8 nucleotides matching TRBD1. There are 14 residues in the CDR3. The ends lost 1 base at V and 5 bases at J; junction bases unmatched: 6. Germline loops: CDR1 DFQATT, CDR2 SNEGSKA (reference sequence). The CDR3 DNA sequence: TGCAGTGCTAGAGGGACAGGGATCTCGGAGACCCAGTACTTC. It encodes CSARGTGISETQYF.

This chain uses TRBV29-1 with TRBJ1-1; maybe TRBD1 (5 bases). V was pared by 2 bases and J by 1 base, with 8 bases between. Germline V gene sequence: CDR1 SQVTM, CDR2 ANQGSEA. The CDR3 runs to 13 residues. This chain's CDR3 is CSVESGQNTEAFF. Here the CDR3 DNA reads TGCAGCGTTGAATCCGGACAGAACACTGAAGCTTTCTTT.